The 16 T cell receptor beta chains below all came from one sample that was sequenced in a study of T cells in narcolepsy. Using immunoSEQ multiplex PCR, the repertoire was profiled, and TCRdb retains in-frame clones only, with some absent. The sample consists of some 30,000 clones, around 87% of them appearing once. Material for sequencing was memory (CD45RA-) CD4+ T cells from blood. All receptors derive from a human donor in good health.

The CDR3 sequence: CASSKDTGTPINQPQHF. CDR3 nucleotide sequence: TGTGCCAGTAGTAAAGACACCGGGACCCCTATCAATCAGCCCCAGCATTTT. The chain uses TRBV19 and TRBJ1-5; D is possibly TRBD1 (5 bases). This CDR3 spans 17 amino acids. Germline V gene lookup returns CDR1 LNHDA and CDR2 SQIVND (reference sequence). V lost 4 bases to trimming and J lost 3 bases, with 19 bases between them.

The rearrangement links TRBV27 to TRBJ1-2; D ambiguous. V lost 5 bases, J lost 5 bases, and 3 bases lay in between. CDR3 length equals 10 residues. Germline V gene lookup returns CDR1 MNHEY and CDR2 SMNVEV (reference sequence). CDR3 DNA sequence: TGTGCCAGCAGTCCATATGGCTACACCTTC. It yields the protein CASSPYGYTF.

The gene calls are TRBV19 and TRBJ2-1; 14 nucleotides match TRBD2. The trim removed 5 bases at V and 7 bases at J, leaving 10 bases unmatched. Germline CDR1 LNHDA, CDR2 SQIVND (reference sequence). This CDR3 has 17 amino acids. CDR3 sequence reads: CASSETTSGRAGNEQFF. The CDR3 nucleotides are TGTGCCAGTAGTGAAACGACTAGCGGGAGGGCGGGAAATGAGCAGTTCTTC.

The chain employs TRBV7-2 and TRBJ1-6, with 9 bases aligning to TRBD1. The germline V gene has CDR1 SGHTA and CDR2 FQGNSA. The V and J ends lost 5 bases and 8 bases, in that order; junction bases with no gene match: 7. The CDR3 is 15 amino acids. The chain's CDR3 is CASSLTGGRDSPLHF. CDR3 coding DNA: TGTGCCAGCAGCCTTACAGGGGGCCGCGATTCACCCCTCCACTTT.

The chain has TRBV6-1 and TRBJ1-2, with D hard to call. Deletions cut 5 bases from V and 6 bases from J, with 19 bases between. Germline V lookup: CDR1 MNHNS, CDR2 SASEGT. This CDR3 region has 15 residues. The CDR3 DNA sequence: TGTGCCAGCAGTCCTCAAAAGGCCGGCCATCATGGCTACACCTTC. It yields the protein CASSPQKAGHHGYTF.

This chain links TRBV11-2 with TRBJ1-2, with a tentative D call TRBD1 (5 bases). Trimming removed 2 bases at V and 4 bases at J, with 11 bases between. The CDR3 is 14 amino acids. The V gene's germline CDR1 is SGHAT and CDR2 FQNNGV. CDR3 loop: CASSLPGRGYGYTF. The CDR3 coding sequence is TGTGCCAGCAGCTTACCAGGGCGAGGCTATGGCTACACCTTC.

The chain uses TRBV4-3 and TRBJ2-5; D is possibly TRBD1 or TRBD2 (5 bases each). Germline CDR1 reads LGHNA; CDR2 reads YSLEER. This CDR3 is built from 15 residues. V dropped 0 bases and J dropped 5 bases, with 13 bases sitting between them. The CDR3 here is CASSQEVGVTETQYF. The CDR3 DNA sequence: TGCGCCAGCAGCCAAGAAGTGGGGGTCACGGAGACCCAGTACTTC.

V gene TRBV5-5 combines with J gene TRBJ2-6, with D maybe TRBD1 (5 bases). The CDR3 runs to 16 residues. In germline, CDR1 is SGHKS, CDR2 YYEKEE (reference sequence). Trimming took off 3 bases at V and 0 bases at J, with 10 bases between the two ends. The CDR3 protein is CASSSFRGSGANVLTF. CDR3 coding DNA: TGTGCCAGCAGCTCGTTTAGGGGCTCTGGGGCCAACGTCCTGACTTTC.

The chain combines TRBV30 with TRBJ1-2, with D unresolved. The germline CDR1 and CDR2 sequences are GTSNPN and SVGIG (reference sequence). The CDR3 is made up of 12 amino acids. The V end lost 0 bases, the J end lost 8 bases, and 10 bases lay between the germline ends. This chain's CDR3 is CAWSVSEAGYTF. Written as DNA, the CDR3 is TGTGCCTGGAGTGTATCCGAAGCCGGCTACACCTTC. Full variable domain (remainder filled in from reference TRBV30 and TRBJ1-2): SQTIHQWPATLVQPVGSPLSLECTVEGTSNPNLYWYRQAAGRGLQLLFYSVGIGQISSEVPQNLSASRPQDRQFILSSKKLLLSDSGFYLCAWSVSEAGYTFGSGTRLTVV.

The table lists this clone with a few counts. V gene TRBV28 combines with J gene TRBJ2-7, with 7 bases identical to TRBD2. V lost 6 bases, J lost 2 bases, and 4 bases stayed unmatched. Germline-derived CDR1 and CDR2 are MDHEN and SYDVKM. There are 13 residues in the CDR3. The CDR3 sequence: CASRGGVPYEQYF. For the CDR3, the DNA is TGTGCCAGCAGGGGGGGGGTTCCCTACGAGCAGTACTTC. The entire variable domain, with the rest obtained from reference TRBV28 and TRBJ2-7, is as follows: DVKVTQSSRYLVKRTGEKVFLECVQDMDHENMFWYRQDPGLGLRLIYFSYDVKMKEKGDIPEGYSVSREKKERFSLILESASTNQTSMYLCASRGGVPYEQYFGPGTRLTVT.

The gene calls are TRBV6-6 and TRBJ1-1; D uncertain. There are 11 residues in the CDR3. Trimming pared 2 bases from V and 11 bases from J, leaving 9 bases between. Germline-derived CDR1 and CDR2 are MNHNY and SVGAGI (reference sequence). The CDR3, as DNA: TGTGCCAGCAGTTACGGGGTGACGGCTTTCTTT. This sequence encodes CASSYGVTAFF.

V gene TRBV7-2 combines with J gene TRBJ2-6; no clear D. The germline V and J ends were trimmed by 3 bases and 2 bases, with 5 bases remaining between them. The CDR3 is 14 residues long. Germline lookup yields CDR1 SGHTA and CDR2 FQGNSA. The CDR3 DNA is TGTGCCAGCAGCTTCCCTACTGGGGCCAACGTCCTGACTTTC. This codes for CASSFPTGANVLTF.

V is TRBV11-2 and J is TRBJ2-7; perhaps TRBD2 as D (6 bases). Germline V gene sequence: CDR1 SGHAT, CDR2 FQNNGV. V was cut by 4 bases and J by 3 bases, with 16 bases left in between. The CDR3 totals 15 residues. In DNA, the CDR3 is TGTGCCAGCAGCTCAGGGATTGGGACTTTCTACGAGCAGTACTTC. Amino acid sequence: CASSSGIGTFYEQYF.

CDR3 nucleotide sequence: TGTGCCACCAGCCGCCCCGGACTGATGATTCAAGAGACCCAGTACTTC. Translating gives CATSRPGLMIQETQYF. This chain joins TRBV15 and TRBJ2-5, with D perhaps TRBD2 (5 bases). Trimming took 5 bases from V and 2 from J, leaving 18 bases between them. The CDR3 has 16 residues. Looked up from germline, CDR1 is LNHNV and CDR2 is YYDKDF (reference sequence).

The chain carries TRBV30 and TRBJ2-1; possible D gene TRBD1, 5 bases. Germline V gene data show CDR1 as GTSNPN and CDR2 as SVGIG (reference sequence). The length of the CDR3 is 15 residues. The V gene lost 0 bases and the J gene lost 3 bases, with 12 bases spanning the gap. Written as DNA, the CDR3 is TGTGCCTGGAGTGTACTGGGTGACAGCTACAATGAGCAGTTCTTC. This codes for CAWSVLGDSYNEQFF.

This clone was counted a few times. The rearrangement links TRBV5-1 to TRBJ1-1; D might be TRBD1 (5 bases). V gave up 4 bases and J gave up 4 bases, with 8 bases separating them. The CDR3 spans 12 residues. CDR1 SGHRS and CDR2 YFSETQ come from the germline V gene. DNA for the CDR3: TGCGCCAGCAGCCGCCAGGGCACTGAAGCTTTCTTT. Encoded protein: CASSRQGTEAFF.